This T cell receptor (beta chain) was obtained from a study of blood T cells in healthy people across ages. Study results and caveats: Bulk PBMC profiling left naive and antigen-experienced comparisons inconclusive. Age advanced and TCR beta diversity per million T cells fell, roughly linearly.

This clonotype was counted a few times. The antigen is unknown. The CDR3 covers 16 residues. Between the trimmed V and J ends, which lost 3 bases and 3 bases, there was a span of 18 bases. CDR1 DFQATT and CDR2 SNEGSKA come from the germline V gene (reference sequence). Each donor had approximately 10 milliliters of peripheral blood drawn. Sample-barcoded 5' priming and a J-beta primer mix drove a second PCR of roughly 7 to 11 cycles. CDR3-containing paired-end reads numbering at least 2.5 million came from each sample. TCRdb called the 5' RACE reads again in MiXCR, with one record for every CDR3 protein. Among fewer than 2 million distinct CDR3 sequences listed, 35% to 50% were seen once.

The specimen was blood. The chain carries TRBV20-1 and TRBJ2-1, with D hard to call. This clonotype originated in a human donor in good health. CDR3 region: CSASGWDSGGYNEQFF. The CDR3 region has the DNA TGCAGTGCTAGCGGATGGGATTCAGGCGGCTACAATGAGCAGTTCTTC.